This is a list of T cell receptor beta chains from one sample in a study of T cell responses to AZD1222 COVID-19 vaccine. TCRdb's copy holds only in-frame clones and misses some; the assay was immunoSEQ multiplex PCR. The sample lists roughly 160,000 clones, over 75% occurring once. The source was peripheral blood, collected on day 0 of AZD1222 vaccination. These receptor sequences come from an adult in good health. CDR3s include the opening cysteine and the closing phenylalanine or tryptophan. Fields, in order: V gene, clone size, J gene, CDR3 length, D gene, CDR3 protein, CDR3 DNA. D genes are given only for firm matches. Rows may omit the clone size; those that give it use once, few, many or a size class.

TRBV3-1/TRBV3-2	.	TRBJ2-3	16	TRBD2	CASSRLAGGLADTQYF	TGTGCCAGCAGCCGACTAGCGGGGGGGCTTGCAGATACGCAGTATTTT
TRBV5-5	.	TRBJ2-1	14	.	CASSPTGSYNEQFF	TGTGCCAGCAGCCCGACAGGCTCCTACAATGAGCAGTTCTTC
TRBV3-1/TRBV3-2	.	TRBJ1-4	16	.	CASSQGLAAAYEKLFF	TGTGCCAGCAGCCAAGGCTTGGCGGCGGCCTACGAAAAACTGTTTTTT
TRBV4-1	.	TRBJ1-3	17	.	CASSQDPRRPWGNTIYF	TGCGCCAGCAGCCAAGATCCCCGCAGGCCGTGGGGAAACACCATATATTTT
TRBV7-2	.	TRBJ1-1	14	.	CASSSPLMNTEAFF	TGTGCCAGCAGCTCACCACTCATGAACACTGAAGCTTTCTTT
TRBV7-9	.	TRBJ1-2	16	TRBD1	CASSLISGQGTYGYTF	TGTGCCAGCAGCTTAATCTCCGGACAGGGGACCTATGGCTACACCTTC
TRBV18	.	TRBJ2-5	19	TRBD2	CASSPLPVLTSGEKETQYF	TGTGCCAGCTCACCACTTCCGGTTCTGACTAGCGGGGAGAAAGAGACCCAGTACTTC
TRBV12-3/TRBV12-4	.	TRBJ2-5	13	.	CASSFGQAETQYF	TGTGCCAGCAGTTTCGGGCAGGCGGAGACCCAGTACTTC
TRBV6-4	.	TRBJ1-3	14	.	CASSEQGSGNTIYF	TGTGCCAGCAGCGAACAGGGTTCTGGAAACACCATATATTTT
TRBV2	few	TRBJ2-7	12	.	CASSYDSYEQYF	TGTGCCAGCAGTTACGACAGTTACGAGCAGTACTTC
TRBV7-6	once	TRBJ1-5	14	.	CASSSGAANQPQHF	TGTGCCAGCAGCTCCGGCGCCGCTAATCAGCCCCAGCATTTT
TRBV6-6	.	TRBJ2-1	13	.	CASTGISYNEQFF	TGTGCCAGCACGGGGATCTCCTACAATGAGCAGTTCTTC
TRBV5-1	.	TRBJ2-3	17	TRBD2	CASSLAPSGGSTDTQYF	TGCGCCAGCAGCTTGGCTCCCTCGGGGGGTAGCACAGATACGCAGTATTTT
TRBV29-1	.	TRBJ1-2	13	TRBD1	CSVEVVRGGGYTF	TGCAGCGTTGAAGTCGTCAGGGGGGGTGGCTACACCTTC
TRBV18	.	TRBJ1-6	16	.	CASSPPSKGSNSPLHF	TGTGCCAGCTCACCACCGTCTAAGGGCTCCAATTCACCCCTCCACTTT
TRBV21-1	.	TRBJ2-1	18	.	CASSKLSGASGISNEQFF	TGTGCCAGCAGCAAATTATCTGGTGCTAGCGGGATATCCAATGAGCAGTTCTTC
TRBV7-8	.	TRBJ2-1	16	TRBD2	CASSTRTSGAYNEQFF	TGTGCCAGCAGCACCCGGACTAGCGGAGCATACAATGAGCAGTTCTTC
TRBV7-2	.	TRBJ1-6	15	.	CASSVGGSYNSPLHF	TGTGCCAGCAGCGTTGGGGGTTCCTATAATTCACCCCTCCACTTT
TRBV12-3/TRBV12-4	few	TRBJ1-2	13	.	CASSLSINYGYTF	TGTGCCAGCAGTTTATCGATAAACTATGGCTACACCTTC
TRBV6-2/TRBV6-3	.	TRBJ1-5	17	TRBD1	CASSPDRTHPPPQPQHF	TGTGCCAGCAGCCCGGACAGGACGCACCCTCCCCCACAGCCCCAGCATTTT
TRBV7-2	.	TRBJ2-2	16	.	CASSLVARPNTGELFF	TGTGCCAGCAGCTTAGTTGCTAGACCGAACACCGGGGAGCTGTTTTTT
TRBV7-2	.	TRBJ2-1	16	TRBD2	CASSLAGAGEDNEQFF	TGTGCCAGCAGCCTGGCCGGGGCGGGGGAAGACAATGAGCAGTTCTTC
TRBV27	once	TRBJ2-5	13	.	CASSLGRRETQYF	TGTGCCAGCAGTTTAGGGCGCAGAGAGACCCAGTACTTC
TRBV7-9	.	TRBJ1-1	14	.	CASSLEQGNTEAFF	TGTGCCAGCAGCTTGGAACAGGGGAACACTGAAGCTTTCTTT
TRBV27	.	TRBJ2-5	15	TRBD2	CASSWTSGGLETQYF	TGTGCCAGCAGCTGGACTAGCGGGGGTTTGGAGACCCAGTACTTC
TRBV6-5	.	TRBJ2-7	13	TRBD1	CATKGDSSYEQYF	TGTGCCACCAAGGGGGACAGTTCCTACGAGCAGTACTTC
TRBV7-6	.	TRBJ2-3	16	TRBD1	CASSYMGQGGTDTQYF	TGTGCCAGCAGCTATATGGGACAGGGGGGCACAGATACGCAGTATTTT
TRBV9	.	TRBJ1-5	14	TRBD1	CASSVGAGGPPQHF	TGTGCCAGCAGCGTAGGAGCAGGGGGCCCGCCCCAGCATTTT
TRBV29-1	.	TRBJ2-1	14	TRBD1	CSAGDRSPLGEQFF	TGCAGCGCGGGGGACAGGTCGCCCCTAGGTGAGCAGTTCTTC
TRBV6-1	.	TRBJ1-1	11	.	CASSEYTEAFF	TGTGCCAGCAGTGAATACACTGAAGCTTTCTTT
TRBV20-1	.	TRBJ1-5	16	.	CSASRTTGKGSQPQHF	TGCAGTGCTAGTCGGACCACAGGCAAAGGGAGTCAGCCCCAGCATTTT
TRBV4-1	.	TRBJ2-7	14	.	CASSQEQSPWRQYF	TGCGCCAGCAGCCAAGAACAGTCCCCTTGGAGGCAGTACTTC
TRBV6-4	.	TRBJ2-3	14	TRBD2	CASSGSGGADTQYF	TGTGCCAGCAGTGGAAGTGGGGGGGCAGATACGCAGTATTTT
TRBV5-6	once	TRBJ2-3	14	.	CASSFGASTDTQYF	TGTGCCAGCAGCTTCGGCGCGAGCACAGATACGCAGTATTTT
TRBV7-3	.	TRBJ1-6	16	.	CASSSAPQTDNSPLHF	TGTGCCAGCAGCTCGGCCCCACAGACCGATAATTCACCCCTCCACTTT
TRBV10-3	.	TRBJ2-3	13	TRBD1	CAISVGTADTQYF	TGTGCCATCAGTGTGGGGACAGCAGATACGCAGTATTTT
TRBV6-5	once	TRBJ1-2	14	TRBD1	CASRTSGTGTGYTF	TGTGCCAGCAGGACCTCCGGGACAGGGACGGGCTACACCTTC
TRBV18	.	TRBJ2-1	14	TRBD1	CASSPRQGDNEQFF	TGTGCCAGCTCACCACGGCAGGGGGACAATGAGCAGTTCTTC
TRBV4-1	.	TRBJ2-3	18	TRBD2	CASSQVHPAGGVGDTQYF	TGCGCCAGCAGCCAAGTCCACCCAGCGGGGGGTGTTGGGGATACGCAGTATTTT
TRBV5-6	once	TRBJ2-5	14	.	CASSLRDQRWTQYF	TGTGCCAGCAGCTTGCGGGACCAGCGTTGGACCCAGTACTTC
TRBV9	.	TRBJ2-3	13	.	CASGAGTTDTQYF	TGTGCCAGCGGGGCGGGTACCACAGATACGCAGTATTTT